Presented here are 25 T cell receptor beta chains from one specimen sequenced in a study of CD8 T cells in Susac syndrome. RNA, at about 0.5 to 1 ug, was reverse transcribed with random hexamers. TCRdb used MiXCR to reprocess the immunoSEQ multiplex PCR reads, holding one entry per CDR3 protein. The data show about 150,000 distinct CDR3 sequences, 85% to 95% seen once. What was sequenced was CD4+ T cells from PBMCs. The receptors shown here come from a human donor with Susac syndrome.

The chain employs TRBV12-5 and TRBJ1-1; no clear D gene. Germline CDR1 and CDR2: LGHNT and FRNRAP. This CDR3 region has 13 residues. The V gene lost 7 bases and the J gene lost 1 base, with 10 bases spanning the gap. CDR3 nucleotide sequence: TGTGCTAGTGCCCGGGCCTCGAACACTGAAGCTTTCTTT. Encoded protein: CASARASNTEAFF. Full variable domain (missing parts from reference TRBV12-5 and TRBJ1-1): DARVTQTPRHKVTEMGQEVTMRCQPILGHNTVFWYRQTMMQGLELLAYFRNRAPLDDSGMPKDRFSAEMPDATLATLKIQPSEPRDSAVYFCASARASNTEAFFGQGTRLTVV.

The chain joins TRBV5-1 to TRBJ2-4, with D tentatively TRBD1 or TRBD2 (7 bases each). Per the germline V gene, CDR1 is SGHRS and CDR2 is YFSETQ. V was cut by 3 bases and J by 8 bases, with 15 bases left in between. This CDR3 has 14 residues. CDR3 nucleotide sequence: TGCGCCAGCAGCTCGACAGGGAGGGTGGACATTCAGTACTTC. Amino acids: CASSSTGRVDIQYF.

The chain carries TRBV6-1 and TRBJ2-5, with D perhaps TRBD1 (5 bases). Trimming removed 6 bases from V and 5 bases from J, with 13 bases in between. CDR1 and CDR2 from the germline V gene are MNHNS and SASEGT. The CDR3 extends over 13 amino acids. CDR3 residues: CASSRAPFETQYF. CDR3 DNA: TGTGCCAGCAGCAGGGCCCCCTTTGAGACCCAGTACTTC.

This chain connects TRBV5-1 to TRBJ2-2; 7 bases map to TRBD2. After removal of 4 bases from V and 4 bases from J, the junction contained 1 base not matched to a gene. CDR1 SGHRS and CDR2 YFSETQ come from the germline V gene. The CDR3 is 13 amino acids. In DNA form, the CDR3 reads TGCGCCAGCAGCCGGGAGGCCACCGGGGAGCTGTTTTTT. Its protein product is CASSREATGELFF. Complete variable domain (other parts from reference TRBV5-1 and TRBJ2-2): KAGVTQTPRYLIKTRGQQVTLSCSPISGHRSVSWYQQTPGQGLQFLFEYFSETQRNKGNFPGRFSGRQFSNSRSEMNVSTLELGDSALYLCASSREATGELFFGEGSRLTVL.

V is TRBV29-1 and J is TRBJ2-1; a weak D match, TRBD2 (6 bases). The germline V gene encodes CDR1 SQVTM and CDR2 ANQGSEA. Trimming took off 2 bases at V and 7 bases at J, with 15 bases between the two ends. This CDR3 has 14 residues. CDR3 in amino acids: CSVELDLRGNEQFF. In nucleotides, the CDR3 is TGCAGCGTTGAACTGGATCTCCGGGGGAATGAGCAGTTCTTC.

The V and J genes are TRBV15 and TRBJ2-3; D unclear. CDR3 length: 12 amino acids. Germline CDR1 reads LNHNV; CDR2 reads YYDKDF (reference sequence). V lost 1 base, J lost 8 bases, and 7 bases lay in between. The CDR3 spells CATSRGVTTQYF. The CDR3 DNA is TGTGCCACCAGCAGAGGAGTGACTACGCAGTATTTT.

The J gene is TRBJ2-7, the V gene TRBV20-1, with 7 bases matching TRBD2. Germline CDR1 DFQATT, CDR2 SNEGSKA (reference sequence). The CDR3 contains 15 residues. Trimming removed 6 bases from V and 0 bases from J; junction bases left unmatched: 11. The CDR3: CSARRGDFGSYEQYF. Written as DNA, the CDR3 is TGCAGTGCCCGCCGGGGGGACTTTGGCTCCTACGAGCAGTACTTC.

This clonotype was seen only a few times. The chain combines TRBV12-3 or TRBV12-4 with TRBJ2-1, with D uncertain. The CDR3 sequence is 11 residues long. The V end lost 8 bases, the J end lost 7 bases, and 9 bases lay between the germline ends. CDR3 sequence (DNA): TGTGCCAGCTCTTTAAGTAATGAGCAGTTCTTC. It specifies CASSLSNEQFF.

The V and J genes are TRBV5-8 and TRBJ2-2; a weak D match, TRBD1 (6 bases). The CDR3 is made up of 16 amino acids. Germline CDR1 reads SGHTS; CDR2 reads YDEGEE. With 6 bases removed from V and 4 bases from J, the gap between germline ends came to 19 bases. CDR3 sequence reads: CASIPQARGVTGELFF. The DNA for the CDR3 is TGTGCCAGCATACCTCAGGCCAGGGGCGTCACCGGGGAGCTGTTTTTT.

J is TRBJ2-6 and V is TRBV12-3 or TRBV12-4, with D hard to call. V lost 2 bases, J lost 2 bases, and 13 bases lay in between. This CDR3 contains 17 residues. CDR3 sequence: CASSLKRSPAGANVLTF. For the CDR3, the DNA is TGTGCCAGCAGTTTAAAGCGCTCCCCAGCTGGGGCCAACGTCCTGACTTTC.

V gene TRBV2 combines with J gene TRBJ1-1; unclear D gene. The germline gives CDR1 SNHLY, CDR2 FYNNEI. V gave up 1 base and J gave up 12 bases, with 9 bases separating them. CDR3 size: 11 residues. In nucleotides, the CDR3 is TGTGCCAGCAGTGAAGGGGAGCTCTCTTTCTTT. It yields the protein CASSEGELSFF.

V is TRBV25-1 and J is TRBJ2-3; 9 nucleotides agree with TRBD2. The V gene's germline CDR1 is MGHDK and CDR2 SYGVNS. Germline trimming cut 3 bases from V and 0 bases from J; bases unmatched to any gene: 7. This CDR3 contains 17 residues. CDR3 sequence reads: CASSDGAGGTSTDTQYF. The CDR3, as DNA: TGTGCCAGCAGTGATGGGGCGGGGGGGACGAGCACAGATACGCAGTATTTT.

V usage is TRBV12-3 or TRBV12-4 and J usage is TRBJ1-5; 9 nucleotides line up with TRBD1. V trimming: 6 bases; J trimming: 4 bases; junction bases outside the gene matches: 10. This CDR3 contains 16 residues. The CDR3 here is CASSPGTGNRNQPQHF. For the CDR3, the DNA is TGTGCCAGCAGCCCCGGGACAGGGAATCGTAATCAGCCCCAGCATTTT.

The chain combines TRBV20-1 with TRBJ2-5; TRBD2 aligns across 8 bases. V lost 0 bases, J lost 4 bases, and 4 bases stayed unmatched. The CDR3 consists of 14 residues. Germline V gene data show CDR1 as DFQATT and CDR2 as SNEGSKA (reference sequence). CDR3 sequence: CSARDAGGGETQYF. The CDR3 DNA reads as TGCAGTGCTAGAGATGCGGGGGGAGGAGAGACCCAGTACTTC.

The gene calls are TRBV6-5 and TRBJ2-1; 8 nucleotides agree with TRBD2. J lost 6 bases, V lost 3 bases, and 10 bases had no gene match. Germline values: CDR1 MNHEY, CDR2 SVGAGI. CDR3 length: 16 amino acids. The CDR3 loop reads CASSYRGGAGGNEQFF. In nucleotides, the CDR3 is TGTGCCAGCAGTTATAGGGGCGGCGCGGGGGGCAATGAGCAGTTCTTC.

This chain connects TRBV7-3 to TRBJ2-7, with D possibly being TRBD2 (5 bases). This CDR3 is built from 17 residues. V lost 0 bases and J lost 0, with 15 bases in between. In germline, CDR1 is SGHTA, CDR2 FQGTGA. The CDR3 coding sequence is TGTGCCAGCAGCTTAACGTCGGCGGGCTACAACTCCTACGAGCAGTACTTC. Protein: CASSLTSAGYNSYEQYF.

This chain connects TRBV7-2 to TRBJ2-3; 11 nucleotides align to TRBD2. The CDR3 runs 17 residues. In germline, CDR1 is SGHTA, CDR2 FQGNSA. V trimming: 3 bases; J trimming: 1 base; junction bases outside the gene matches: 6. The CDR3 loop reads CASSFLSSGGRTDTQYF. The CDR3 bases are TGTGCCAGCAGCTTCTTATCTAGCGGGGGGCGCACAGATACGCAGTATTTT. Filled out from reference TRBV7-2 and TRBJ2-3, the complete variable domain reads GAGVSQSPSNKVTEKGKDVELRCDPISGHTALYWYRQSLGQGLEFLIYFQGNSAPDKSGLPSDRFSAERTGGSVSTLTIQRTQQEDSAVYLCASSFLSSGGRTDTQYFGPGTRLTVL.

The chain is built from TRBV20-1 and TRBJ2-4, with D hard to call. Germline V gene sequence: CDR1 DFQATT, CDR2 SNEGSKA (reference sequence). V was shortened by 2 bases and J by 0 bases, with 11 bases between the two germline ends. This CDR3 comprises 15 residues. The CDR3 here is CSARSDSVAKNIQYF. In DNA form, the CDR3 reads TGCAGTGCTAGATCGGATTCAGTAGCCAAAAACATTCAGTACTTC.

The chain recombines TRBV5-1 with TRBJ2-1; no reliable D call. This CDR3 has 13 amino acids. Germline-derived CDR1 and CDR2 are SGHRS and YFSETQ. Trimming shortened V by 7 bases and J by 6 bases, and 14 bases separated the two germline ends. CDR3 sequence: CASRVGSINEQFF. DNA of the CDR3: TGCGCCAGCCGGGTGGGCAGCATCAATGAGCAGTTCTTC.

CDR3 protein: CASSEGKFEAFF. CDR3 nucleotide sequence: TGCGCCAGCAGTGAGGGAAAGTTCGAAGCTTTCTTT. The V gene is TRBV10-2, the J gene TRBJ1-1, with D hard to call. Looked up from germline, CDR1 is WSHSY and CDR2 is SAAADI. V dropped 2 bases and J dropped 8 bases, with 9 bases sitting between them. The CDR3 sequence is 12 residues long.

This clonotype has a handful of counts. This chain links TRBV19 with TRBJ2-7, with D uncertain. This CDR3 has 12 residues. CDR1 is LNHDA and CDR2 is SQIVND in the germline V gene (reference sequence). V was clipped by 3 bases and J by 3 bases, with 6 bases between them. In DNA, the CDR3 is TGTGCCAGTAGTATGATCGGCTACGAGCAGTACTTC. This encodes CASSMIGYEQYF.

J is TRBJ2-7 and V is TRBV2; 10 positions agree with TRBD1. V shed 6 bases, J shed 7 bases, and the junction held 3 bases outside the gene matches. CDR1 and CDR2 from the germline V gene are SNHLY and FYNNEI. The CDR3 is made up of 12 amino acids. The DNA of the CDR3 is TGTGCCAGCAGCGGGGACAGGGGTGAGCAGTACTTC. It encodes CASSGDRGEQYF. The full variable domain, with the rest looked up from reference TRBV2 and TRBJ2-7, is EPEVTQTPSHQVTQMGQEVILRCVPISNHLYFYWYRQILGQKVEFLVSFYNNEISEKSEIFDDQFSVERPDGSNFTLKIRSTKLEDSAMYFCASSGDRGEQYFGPGTRLTVT.

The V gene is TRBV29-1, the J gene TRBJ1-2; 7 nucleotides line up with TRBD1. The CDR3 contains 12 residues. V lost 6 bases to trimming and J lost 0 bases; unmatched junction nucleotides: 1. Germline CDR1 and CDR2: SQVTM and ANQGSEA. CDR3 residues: CSVGQANYGYTF. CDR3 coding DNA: TGCAGCGTAGGACAGGCTAACTATGGCTACACCTTC.

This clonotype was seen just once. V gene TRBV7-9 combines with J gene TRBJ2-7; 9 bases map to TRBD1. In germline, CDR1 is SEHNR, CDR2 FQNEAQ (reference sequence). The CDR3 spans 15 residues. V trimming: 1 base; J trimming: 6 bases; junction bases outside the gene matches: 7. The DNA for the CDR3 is TGTGCCAGCAGCTTAGAGCCGGGACAGGGACGCGAGCAGTACTTC. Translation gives CASSLEPGQGREQYF.

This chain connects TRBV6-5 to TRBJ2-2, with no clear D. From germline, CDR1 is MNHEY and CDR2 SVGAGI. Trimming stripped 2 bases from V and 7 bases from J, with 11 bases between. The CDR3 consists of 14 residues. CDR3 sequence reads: CASSYGPLVGELFF. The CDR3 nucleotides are TGTGCCAGCAGTTACGGGCCGTTGGTCGGGGAGCTGTTTTTT.